The clone carrying this T cell receptor (beta chain) was counted a single time. This specimen belongs to a study of blood T cell repertoires in COVID-19. Profiling relied on immunoSEQ multiplex PCR, and the TCRdb table lists in-frame clones only, not all of them. The table has 100,000 to 150,000 clones, around four fifths seen once; the top ten hold approximately 5.9%. Unmatched junction bases numbered 9, after V lost 4 bases and J lost 6 bases. The CDR3 is 15 amino acids. Germline V gene data show CDR1 as SGHRS and CDR2 as YFSETQ. This clonotype was obtained from an elderly man with COVID-19, enrolled during active disease. Sequencing was performed on peripheral blood. The rearrangement links TRBV5-1 to TRBJ1-4, with TRBD1 identical over 7 bases. The CDR3 reads CASSTRQGGHEKLFF. The CDR3 DNA follows: TGCGCCAGCAGCACTAGACAGGGAGGTCATGAAAAACTGTTTTTT.